Shown below are 25 T cell receptor beta chains from a single sample sequenced in a study of blood T cell repertoires in COVID-19. Only in-frame clones appear in the TCRdb table, and some are missing; sequencing was by immunoSEQ multiplex PCR. The sample holds about 99,000 clones; about 90% are singletons and the top ten take around 3.1%. The sample was peripheral blood. Receptor source: a man aged 50 to 59 in a cohort sampled during active COVID-19.

The genes are TRBV5-4 and TRBJ1-6; 7 bases are a match to TRBD1. Trimming removed 5 bases from V and 8 bases from J; junction bases left unmatched: 4. The CDR3 has 13 amino acids. Germline-derived CDR1 and CDR2 are SGHNT and YYREEE (reference sequence). The CDR3: CASSYDRDSPLHF. CDR3 in DNA: TGTGCCAGCAGTTATGACAGGGATTCACCCCTCCACTTT.

The chain uses TRBV3-1 (or the pseudogene TRBV3-2) and TRBJ1-2; D uncertain. There are 13 residues in the CDR3. With 6 bases removed from V and 0 bases from J, the gap between germline ends came to 8 bases. Germline V gives CDR1 LGHDT, CDR2 YNNKEL (reference sequence). For the CDR3, the DNA is TGTGCCAGCAGTGCAAGCTCTAACTATGGCTACACCTTC. Its protein product is CASSASSNYGYTF.

V gene TRBV27 combines with J gene TRBJ1-2, with D uncertain. CDR3 length: 12 amino acids. From germline, CDR1 is MNHEY and CDR2 SMNVEV (reference sequence). The ends were cut back, 2 bases at V and 6 bases at J, with 7 bases in the middle. Written as DNA, the CDR3 is TGTGCCAGCAGTTTACGAGGGAATGGCTACACCTTC. Its protein is CASSLRGNGYTF.

CDR3: CASSVELAGGRHEQFF. The DNA for the CDR3 is TGTGCCAGCAGCGTAGAGCTAGCGGGGGGAAGGCATGAGCAGTTCTTC. This chain joins TRBV9 and TRBJ2-1; 11 positions agree with TRBD2. This CDR3 is built from 16 residues. CDR1 is SGDLS and CDR2 is YYNGEE in the germline V gene. With V trimmed by 0 bases and J by 8 bases, 7 bases remained unmatched.

The V and J genes are TRBV6-2 or TRBV6-3 and TRBJ2-7; perhaps TRBD2 as D (6 bases). The CDR3 contains 18 residues. Between the trimmed V and J ends, which lost 0 bases and 3 bases, there was a span of 21 bases. CDR1 and CDR2 (germline): MNHEY, SVGEGT. The CDR3 sequence is CASSYSLVRGSEGYEQYF. The CDR3 coding sequence is TGTGCCAGCAGTTACTCATTGGTGCGGGGTTCTGAAGGCTACGAGCAGTACTTC.

The chain combines TRBV5-6 with TRBJ2-1; D perhaps matches TRBD2 (6 bases). This CDR3 is 15 amino acids long. From germline, CDR1 is SGHDT and CDR2 YYEEEE. Trimming left V 4 bases short and J 7 bases short, with 18 bases between. The CDR3 loop is CASSVRDWMGNEQFF. As DNA, the CDR3 is TGTGCCAGCAGCGTCCGGGACTGGATGGGTAATGAGCAGTTCTTC.

This clone was found once. The genes are TRBV6-5 and TRBJ2-7; tentative D call: TRBD2 (6 bases). Germline CDR1 is MNHEY and CDR2 is SVGAGI. CDR3 length: 13 amino acids. V shed 11 bases and J shed 6 bases, with 20 bases lying between them. This chain's CDR3 is CAVIGRRGFEQYV. The DNA for the CDR3 is TGTGCCGTAATAGGGCGGAGGGGCTTCGAGCAGTACGTC.

This sequence joins TRBV6-6 and TRBJ1-5, with D perhaps TRBD1 (6 bases). With 7 bases removed from V and 6 bases from J, the gap between germline ends came to 19 bases. This CDR3 contains 15 residues. Germline V CDR1 and CDR2: MNHNY, SVGAGI (reference sequence). The CDR3 protein is CASILQGPRSQPQHF. The CDR3 DNA reads TGTGCCAGCATCCTCCAGGGGCCCAGGAGTCAGCCCCAGCATTTT.

The chain uses TRBV6-5 and TRBJ2-7; the match to TRBD1 covers 7 bases. Germline lookup yields CDR1 MNHEY and CDR2 SVGAGI. V lost 5 bases and J lost 3; bases outside the gene matches: 10. CDR3 length equals 15 residues. CDR3 in amino acids: CASSPSGTAGYEQYV. The CDR3, as DNA: TGTGCCAGCAGTCCATCCGGGACAGCCGGCTACGAGCAGTACGTC.

The chain links TRBV3-1 (or the pseudogene TRBV3-2) to TRBJ2-2; D unclear. V was shortened by 4 bases and J by 7 bases, with 7 bases between the two germline ends. The germline CDR1 and CDR2 sequences are LGHDT and YNNKEL (reference sequence). This CDR3 contains 12 residues. CDR3: CASSPLNGELFF. The CDR3, as DNA: TGTGCCAGCAGCCCACTAAACGGGGAGCTGTTTTTT.

The J gene is TRBJ2-6, the V gene TRBV27, with 12 bases fitting TRBD2. The CDR3 covers 16 residues. With 5 bases clipped from V and 3 bases from J, the junction kept 2 bases outside the gene matches. CDR1 is MNHEY, CDR2 SMNVEV, per germline (reference sequence). CDR3 in DNA: TGTGCCAGCAGTCTAGCGGGGGGGCGTGGGGCCAACGTCCTGACTTTC. Translated: CASSLAGGRGANVLTF.

V is TRBV11-2 and J is TRBJ1-1; no clear D. Deletions cut 2 bases from V and 4 bases from J, with 8 bases between. CDR3 length equals 13 residues. Germline V gene data show CDR1 as SGHAT and CDR2 as FQNNGV. CDR3 region: CASSLQAGTEAFF. CDR3 coding DNA: TGTGCCAGCAGCTTACAGGCCGGCACTGAAGCTTTCTTT. Drawing the rest from reference TRBV11-2 and TRBJ1-1, the complete variable domain is EAGVAQSPRYKIIEKRQSVAFWCNPISGHATLYWYQQILGQGPKLLIQFQNNGVVDDSQLPKDRFSAERLKGVDSTLKIQPAKLEDSAVYLCASSLQAGTEAFFGQGTRLTVV.

This chain connects TRBV6-2 or TRBV6-3 to TRBJ1-1, with D unclear. Trimming took off 2 bases at V and 3 bases at J, with 19 bases between the two ends. Per the germline V gene, CDR1 is MNHEY and CDR2 is SVGEGT. This CDR3 comprises 17 residues. CDR3 protein: CASSYESERWGDTEAFF. The CDR3 DNA sequence: TGTGCCAGCAGTTACGAGTCGGAGAGGTGGGGAGACACTGAAGCTTTCTTT.

This sequence joins TRBV5-5 and TRBJ2-1; 9 nucleotides agree with TRBD1. Germline V CDR1 and CDR2: SGHKS, YYEKEE (reference sequence). V shed 5 bases and J 6 bases; nucleotides not matched to a gene: 3. The CDR3 sequence is 13 residues long. The CDR3 coding sequence is TGTGCCAGCAGTAGGGACAGGGCCAATGAGCAGTTCTTC. It codes for CASSRDRANEQFF.

CDR3 sequence (DNA): TGTGCCAGCAGCTTAGCCCAGGACACTGAAGCTTTCTTT. This gives the protein CASSLAQDTEAFF. The gene calls are TRBV7-3 and TRBJ1-1; no clear D gene. Germline CDR1 and CDR2: SGHTA and FQGTGA. The CDR3 consists of 13 residues. V shed 2 bases and J shed 3 bases, with 7 bases lying between them.

The genes are TRBV21-1 and TRBJ2-7; the D call TRBD1 from the table was never checked on the DNA. TRBV21-1 is deemed a pseudogene. CDR3 length: 13 residues. The CDR3 is CASSKTGAYEQYF. The CDR3 DNA reads TGTGCCAGCAGCAAGACAGGAGCATACGAGCAGTACTTC.

The J gene is TRBJ1-5, the V gene TRBV19; no clear D gene. V lost 5 bases to trimming and J lost 5 bases, with 13 bases between them. Germline V gene sequence: CDR1 LNHDA, CDR2 SQIVND (reference sequence). This CDR3 comprises 14 residues. The CDR3 sequence is CASSVRVGDQPQHF. Written as DNA, the CDR3 is TGTGCCAGTAGTGTGAGGGTTGGCGATCAGCCCCAGCATTTT.

This chain joins TRBV4-3 and TRBJ2-6; D may be TRBD2 (5 bases). Germline loops: CDR1 LGHNA, CDR2 YSLEER. The CDR3 contains 17 residues. Between the trimmed V and J ends, which lost 3 bases and 2 bases, there was a span of 14 bases. For the CDR3, the DNA is TGCGCCAGCAGCCAGGAAGCACAGCGGCCTGGGGCCAACGTCCTGACTTTC. It codes for CASSQEAQRPGANVLTF.

The chain recombines TRBV20-1 with TRBJ2-1, with 7 bases lining up with TRBD1. Germline CDR1 reads DFQATT; CDR2 reads SNEGSKA (reference sequence). V was clipped by 7 bases and J by 16 bases; unmatched bases: 13. The CDR3 loop spans 11 amino acids. CDR3 amino acids: CSVPLVGGVFF. The CDR3 DNA reads TGCAGTGTTCCCCTGGTAGGGGGCGTATTCTTC.

V is TRBV28 and J is TRBJ1-1, with unresolved D. The CDR3 extends over 14 amino acids. Per germline, CDR1 MDHEN and CDR2 SYDVKM. V lost 6 bases to trimming and J lost 0 bases, with 11 bases between them. The CDR3 here is CASSPLTVNTEAFF. DNA of the CDR3: TGTGCCAGCAGCCCTTTAACAGTGAACACTGAAGCTTTCTTT. Together with reference TRBV28 and TRBJ1-1, the CDR3 gives the full variable domain: DVKVTQSSRYLVKRTGEKVFLECVQDMDHENMFWYRQDPGLGLRLIYFSYDVKMKEKGDIPEGYSVSREKKERFSLILESASTNQTSMYLCASSPLTVNTEAFFGQGTRLTVV.

The chain uses TRBV19 and TRBJ1-5; D is perhaps TRBD1 (5 bases). The CDR3 extends over 14 amino acids. Germline V gene sequence: CDR1 LNHDA, CDR2 SQIVND (reference sequence). Trimming cost V 3 bases and J 3 bases, with 9 bases left between them. CDR3 in DNA: TGTGCCAGTAGTATGGCAGGGATCAATCAGCCCCAGCATTTT. Residues: CASSMAGINQPQHF. The variable domain in full, completed from reference TRBV19 and TRBJ1-5, reads DGGITQSPKYLFRKEGQNVTLSCEQNLNHDAMYWYRQDPGQGLRLIYYSQIVNDFQKGDIAEGYSVSREKKESFPLTVTSAQKNPTAFYLCASSMAGINQPQHFGDGTRLSIL.

This clone has a single count. V gene TRBV4-1 combines with J gene TRBJ1-1; a weak D match, TRBD1 (5 bases). V shed 0 bases and J shed 5 bases, with 16 bases lying between them. Germline CDR1 is MGHRA and CDR2 is YSYEKL. The CDR3 runs 16 residues. CDR3 DNA: TGCGCCAGCAGCCAAGAGCGTCAGGGATTTGGGACTGAAGCTTTCTTT. This encodes CASSQERQGFGTEAFF.

This clone was counted only a few times. V gene TRBV19 combines with J gene TRBJ1-6; D not certain. The CDR3 covers 14 residues. Deletions cut 3 bases from V and 8 bases from J, with 11 bases between. Germline assignment: CDR1 LNHDA and CDR2 SQIVND (reference sequence). The DNA for the CDR3 is TGTGCCAGTAGTATTGGGGTGAGGGATTCACCCCTCCACTTT. Its protein product is CASSIGVRDSPLHF.

The V gene is TRBV11-3, the J gene TRBJ1-4; 8 nucleotides match TRBD1. J was trimmed by 8 bases and V by 5 bases; bases with no gene match: 13. Germline values: CDR1 SGHNT, CDR2 YENEEA. The CDR3 is 16 residues long. CDR3 bases: TGTGCCAGCAGCCTAGGTTCGGGACAGGAGAGAGAAAAACTGTTTTTT. Protein product: CASSLGSGQEREKLFF. Combining the CDR3 with reference TRBV11-3 and TRBJ1-4 gives the whole variable domain EAGVVQSPRYKIIEKKQPVAFWCNPISGHNTLYWYLQNLGQGPELLIRYENEEAVDDSQLPKDRFSAERLKGVDSTLKIQPAELGDSAVYLCASSLGSGQEREKLFFGSGTQLSVL.

This rearrangement joins TRBV28 to TRBJ1-1; TRBD1 is a possible D gene (6 bases). V shed 5 bases and J shed 1 base, with 11 bases lying between them. The CDR3 consists of 14 residues. CDR1 MDHEN and CDR2 SYDVKM come from the germline V gene. CDR3 loop: CASSLPTGNTEAFF. The CDR3 DNA sequence: TGTGCCAGCAGTCTACCGACAGGGAACACTGAAGCTTTCTTT.